These T cell receptor beta chains were read from a single sample in a study of blood T cells in healthy people across ages. TCRdb recomputed calls from the 5' RACE reads with MiXCR, one row per CDR3 protein. The sample lists 1,300,000 or so distinct CDR3 sequences, 59% occurring once. The specimen sequenced was blood. These receptors all stem from a man between 18 and 29 years old in good health. Each CDR3 is given with its conserved first and last residue. The D gene is left open where the match is weak. Expanded clones are given a class, and other clones once, few, many or no size at all.

-	TRBV6-5	TRBJ2-2	-	CASRVLANTGELFF	TGTGCCAGCAGAGTACTAGCGAACACCGGGGAGCTGTTTTTT
-	TRBV20-1	TRBJ2-1	-	CSAAPGSLHYNEQFF	TGCAGTGCTGCCCCGGGTTCCCTTCACTACAATGAGCAGTTCTTC
TRBD2	TRBV4-2	TRBJ2-1	few	CASSQDRGTSGGYNEQFF	TGTGCCAGCAGCCAAGATAGAGGGACTAGCGGGGGTTACAATGAGCAGTTCTTC
-	TRBV10-3	TRBJ2-3	-	CAISDIGTDTQYF	TGTGCCATCAGTGATATTGGCACAGATACGCAGTATTTT
TRBD2	TRBV19	TRBJ2-5	-	CASSIDLGLAEQETQYF	TGTGCCAGTAGTATAGACCTAGGGCTAGCGGAACAAGAGACCCAGTACTTC
-	TRBV13	TRBJ2-1	few	CASSSPRDPNNEQFF	TGTGCCAGCAGCTCACCCCGGGACCCTAACAATGAGCAGTTCTTC
-	TRBV28	TRBJ1-4	-	CASSLPGTTNEKLFF	TGTGCCAGCAGTCTCCCGGGCACAACTAATGAAAAACTGTTTTTT
-	TRBV18	TRBJ2-3	-	CASSPERDSRTDTQYF	TGTGCCAGCTCACCGGAGCGGGACAGCCGCACAGATACGCAGTATTTT
-	TRBV20-1	TRBJ2-7	few	CSAPAMAGYYEQYF	TGCAGTGCCCCTGCCATGGCGGGGTACTACGAGCAGTACTTC
-	TRBV28	TRBJ1-1	-	CASSFLDRAKAFF	TGTGCCAGCAGTTTCCTCGACAGAGCCAAAGCTTTCTTT
TRBD1	TRBV6-6	TRBJ2-7	-	CASSYSESGTGGPEQYF	TGTGCCAGCAGTTACTCCGAATCCGGGACAGGGGGACCCGAGCAGTACTTC
TRBD2	TRBV7-9	TRBJ2-5	many	CASSLWAGGLQETQYF	TGTGCCAGCAGCTTATGGGCGGGGGGCCTACAAGAGACCCAGTACTTC
-	TRBV2	TRBJ2-1	-	CASSGLANSYNEQFF	TGTGCCAGCAGTGGTCTAGCGAATTCCTACAATGAGCAGTTCTTC
-	TRBV27	TRBJ2-7	-	CASSFGQLLYEQYF	TGTGCCAGCAGTTTTGGACAGCTACTCTACGAGCAGTACTTC
-	TRBV10-3	TRBJ2-5	few	CAISESGLEETQYF	TGTGCCATCAGTGAGTCTGGGTTGGAGGAGACCCAGTACTTC
-	TRBV6-1	TRBJ2-1	-	CASRTPQGHEQFF	TGTGCCAGCAGAACTCCGCAGGGGCATGAGCAGTTCTTC
-	TRBV6-2/TRBV6-3	TRBJ1-4	-	CASSTAWSTNEKLFF	TGTGCCAGCAGTACCGCGTGGTCAACTAATGAAAAACTGTTTTTT
TRBD1	TRBV6-1	TRBJ2-5	-	CASSAPTYRGSETQYF	TGTGCCAGCAGTGCCCCCACCTACAGGGGATCGGAGACCCAGTACTTC
TRBD2	TRBV12-3/TRBV12-4	TRBJ2-1	-	CASSPKRGGLGSSYNEQFF	TGTGCCAGCAGTCCCAAGCGGGGGGGCCTCGGGAGCTCCTACAATGAGCAGTTCTTC
-	TRBV7-9	TRBJ2-1	-	CASSSEQVYNEQFF	TGTGCCAGCAGCTCCGAGCAGGTATACAATGAGCAGTTCTTC
TRBD1	TRBV10-1	TRBJ2-1	-	CASTDRGDRNEQFF	TGCGCCAGCACGGACAGGGGAGATAGAAATGAGCAGTTCTTC
-	TRBV29-1	TRBJ2-1	-	CSVVGDLRRGSYNEQFF	TGCAGCGTTGTGGGGGATCTTAGGAGAGGATCCTACAATGAGCAGTTCTTC
-	TRBV3-1	TRBJ2-1	-	CASSLPVGEQFF	TGTGCCAGCAGCCTGCCTGTGGGTGAGCAGTTCTTC
-	TRBV11-2	TRBJ1-2	few	CASSRGGVYGYTF	TGTGCCAGCAGCCGGGGCGGGGTCTATGGCTACACCTTC
-	TRBV20-1	TRBJ1-6	few	CSARDTGRVPYNSPLHF	TGCAGTGCTAGAGATACGGGGCGCGTCCCCTATAATTCACCCCTCCACTTT
TRBD2	TRBV28	TRBJ2-3	-	CASSDGGAADTQYF	TGTGCCAGCAGTGACGGGGGGGCGGCAGATACGCAGTATTTT
-	TRBV13	TRBJ2-7	-	CASSFTRDALYEQYF	TGTGCCAGCAGCTTTACCCGGGACGCGCTATACGAGCAGTACTTC
-	TRBV9	TRBJ2-3	-	CASSVELVHTDTQYF	TGTGCCAGCAGCGTAGAACTAGTTCACACAGATACGCAGTATTTT
-	TRBV12-3/TRBV12-4	TRBJ1-5	few	CASGRTGSSNQPQHF	TGTGCCAGCGGCCGAACCGGTTCGAGCAATCAGCCCCAGCATTTT
TRBD1	TRBV7-2	TRBJ2-2	-	CASRESRQGGTGELFF	TGTGCCAGCAGGGAGAGCCGACAGGGGGGAACCGGGGAGCTGTTTTTT
TRBD1	TRBV29-1	TRBJ2-7	-	CSVVEGQVILEQYF	TGCAGCGTTGTAGAGGGACAGGTTATCCTCGAGCAGTACTTC
-	TRBV5-6	TRBJ1-5	-	CASSLAFGNSNQPQHF	TGTGCCAGCAGCTTGGCCTTTGGGAATAGCAATCAGCCCCAGCATTTT
-	TRBV4-3	TRBJ1-6	-	CASSQVRQQAYNSPLHF	TGCGCCAGCAGCCAAGTGAGGCAACAGGCTTATAATTCACCCCTCCACTTT
TRBD2	TRBV24-1	TRBJ2-3	-	CATSASSGREADTQYF	TGTGCCACCAGTGCCTCTAGCGGGAGGGAGGCAGATACGCAGTATTTT
-	TRBV29-1	TRBJ1-1	few	CSSSEGRGTEAFF	TGCAGCTCCTCCGAGGGGCGGGGCACTGAAGCTTTCTTT
-	TRBV4-2	TRBJ2-3	few	CASSRRAGATDTQYF	TGTGCCAGCAGCCGTAGGGCGGGCGCCACAGATACGCAGTATTTT
TRBD2	TRBV28	TRBJ2-7	-	CASSLWKSSGGEQYF	TGTGCCAGCAGTTTATGGAAATCTAGCGGCGGTGAGCAGTACTTC
TRBD1	TRBV5-1	TRBJ2-3	-	CASSSPQGRFGDTQYF	TGCGCCAGCAGCTCACCACAGGGGCGATTTGGAGATACGCAGTATTTT
TRBD1	TRBV24-1	TRBJ2-5	-	CATSEQGAGETQYF	TGTGCCACCAGCGAACAGGGGGCGGGAGAGACCCAGTACTTC
TRBD2	TRBV3-1	TRBJ2-5	-	CASSQRLAGGPETQYF	TGTGCCAGCAGCCAACGACTAGCGGGGGGGCCAGAGACCCAGTACTTC
TRBD1	TRBV25-1	TRBJ1-1	once	CASGRTGGMGEAFF	TGTGCCAGCGGCCGGACAGGGGGCATGGGAGAAGCTTTCTTT
-	TRBV7-2	TRBJ2-3	-	CASSFEGGPTDTQYF	TGTGCCAGCAGCTTTGAGGGGGGGCCAACAGATACGCAGTATTTT
-	TRBV7-2	TRBJ2-4	-	CASSQTQGSVYIQYF	TGTGCCAGCAGTCAAACACAGGGTTCCGTGTACATTCAGTACTTC
-	TRBV24-1	TRBJ2-7	few	CATAGSTYEQYF	TGTGCCACCGCCGGGAGCACCTACGAGCAGTACTTC
-	TRBV6-2/TRBV6-3	TRBJ1-1	-	CASSYRAGVNTEAFF	TGTGCCAGCAGTTACCGGGCAGGGGTGAACACTGAAGCTTTCTTT
TRBD1	TRBV6-5	TRBJ1-2	-	CASSRSGQGSYGYTF	TGTGCCAGCAGTCGATCGGGACAGGGGAGCTATGGCTACACCTTC
-	TRBV12-3/TRBV12-4	TRBJ2-7	-	CASSFPGQPPSEQYF	TGTGCCAGCAGTTTTCCAGGTCAACCTCCTAGCGAGCAGTACTTC
TRBD1	TRBV15	TRBJ2-7	-	CATSRNRGNYEQYF	TGTGCCACCAGCAGAAACAGGGGAAACTACGAGCAGTACTTC
-	TRBV27	TRBJ2-1	-	CASSRLGLGETQFF	TGTGCCAGCAGTAGACTAGGGTTGGGAGAGACCCAGTTCTTC
TRBD1	TRBV10-3	TRBJ2-1	-	CAISYPGQGAIDEQFF	TGTGCCATCTCGTACCCGGGACAGGGGGCGATCGATGAGCAGTTCTTC